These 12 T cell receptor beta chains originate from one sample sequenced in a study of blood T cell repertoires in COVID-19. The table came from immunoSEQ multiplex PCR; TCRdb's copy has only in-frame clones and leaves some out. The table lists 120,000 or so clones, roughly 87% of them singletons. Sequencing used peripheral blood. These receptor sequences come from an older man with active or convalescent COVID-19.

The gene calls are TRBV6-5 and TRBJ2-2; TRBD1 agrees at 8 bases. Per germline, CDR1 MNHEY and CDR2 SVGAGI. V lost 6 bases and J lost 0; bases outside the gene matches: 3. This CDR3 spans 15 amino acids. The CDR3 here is CASRPDRANTGELFF. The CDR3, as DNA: TGTGCCAGCAGACCGGACAGGGCGAACACCGGGGAGCTGTTTTTT.

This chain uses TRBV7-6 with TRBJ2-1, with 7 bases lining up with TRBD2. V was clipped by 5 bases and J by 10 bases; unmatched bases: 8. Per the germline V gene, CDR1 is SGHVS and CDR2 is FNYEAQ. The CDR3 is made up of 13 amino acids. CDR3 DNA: TGTGCCAGCAGCAAGATTCGGGGGGAGGAGCAGTTCTTC. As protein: CASSKIRGEEQFF.

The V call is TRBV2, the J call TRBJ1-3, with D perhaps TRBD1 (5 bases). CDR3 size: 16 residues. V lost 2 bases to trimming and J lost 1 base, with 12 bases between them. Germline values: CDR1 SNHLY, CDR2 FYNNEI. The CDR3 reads CASSESPGQSGNTIYF. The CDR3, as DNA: TGTGCCAGCAGTGAATCCCCAGGGCAATCTGGAAACACCATATATTTT.

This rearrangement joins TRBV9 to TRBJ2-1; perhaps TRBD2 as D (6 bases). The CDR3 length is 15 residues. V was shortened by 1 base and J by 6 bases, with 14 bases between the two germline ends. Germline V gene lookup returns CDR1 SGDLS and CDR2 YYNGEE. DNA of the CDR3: TGTGCCAGCAGCGTAAGATCGGGGGTGGTCAATGAGCAGTTCTTC. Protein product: CASSVRSGVVNEQFF.

CDR3 DNA: TGCGCCAGCAGCTGGGGAACAAAGGCGGGTACTAATGAAAAACTGTTTTTT. Amino acids: CASSWGTKAGTNEKLFF. The chain recombines TRBV5-1 with TRBJ1-4; D is unresolved. The CDR3 is 17 residues long. Looked up from germline, CDR1 is SGHRS and CDR2 is YFSETQ. The V and J ends lost 3 bases and 2 bases respectively, with 17 bases between them.

For the CDR3, the DNA is TGTGCCAGCAGAGACACTAGCGGGGGGCCGAAAAACATTCAGTACTTC. This encodes CASRDTSGGPKNIQYF. V gene TRBV28 combines with J gene TRBJ2-4, with 12 bases fitting TRBD2. Germline V gives CDR1 MDHEN, CDR2 SYDVKM. The trim removed 6 bases at V and 4 bases at J, leaving 7 bases unmatched. The CDR3 covers 16 residues.

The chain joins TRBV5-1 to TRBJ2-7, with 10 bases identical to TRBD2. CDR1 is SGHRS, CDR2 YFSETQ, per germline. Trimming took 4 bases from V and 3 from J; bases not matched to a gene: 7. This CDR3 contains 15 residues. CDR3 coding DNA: TGCGCCAGCAGCCCGCGGACTAGCGGACTCTACGAGCAGTACTTC. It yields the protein CASSPRTSGLYEQYF.

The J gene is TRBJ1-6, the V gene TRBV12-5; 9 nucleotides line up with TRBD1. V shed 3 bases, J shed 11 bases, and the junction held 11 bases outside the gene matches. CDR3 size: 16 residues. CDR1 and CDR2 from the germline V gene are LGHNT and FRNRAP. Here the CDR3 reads CASGLRWGQGMTPLHF. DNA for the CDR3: TGTGCTAGTGGTTTACGTTGGGGACAGGGTATGACACCCCTCCACTTT.

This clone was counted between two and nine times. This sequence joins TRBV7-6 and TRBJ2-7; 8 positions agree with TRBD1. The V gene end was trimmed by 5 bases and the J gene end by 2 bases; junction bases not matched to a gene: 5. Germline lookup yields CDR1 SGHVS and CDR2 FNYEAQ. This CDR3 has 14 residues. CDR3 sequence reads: CASSPRTGTYEQYF. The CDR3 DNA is TGTGCCAGCAGCCCGAGGACAGGGACCTACGAGCAGTACTTC.

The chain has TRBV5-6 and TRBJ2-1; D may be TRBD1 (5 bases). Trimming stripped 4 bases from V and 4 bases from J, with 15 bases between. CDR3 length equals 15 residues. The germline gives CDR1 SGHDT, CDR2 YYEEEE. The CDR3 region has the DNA TGTGCCAGCAGCCCTGAACCCACAGGATACAATGAGCAGTTCTTC. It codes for CASSPEPTGYNEQFF.

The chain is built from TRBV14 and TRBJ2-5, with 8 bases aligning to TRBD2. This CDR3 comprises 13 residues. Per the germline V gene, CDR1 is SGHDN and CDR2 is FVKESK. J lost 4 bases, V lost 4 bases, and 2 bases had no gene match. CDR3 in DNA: TGTGCCAGCAGCCTCGGGGGGGGAGAGACCCAGTACTTC. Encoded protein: CASSLGGGETQYF.

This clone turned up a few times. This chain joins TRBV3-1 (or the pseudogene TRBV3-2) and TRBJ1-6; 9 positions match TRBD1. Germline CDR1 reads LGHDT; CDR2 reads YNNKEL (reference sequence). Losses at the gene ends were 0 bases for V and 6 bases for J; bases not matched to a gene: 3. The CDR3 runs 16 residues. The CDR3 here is CASSQDMTGGNSPLHF. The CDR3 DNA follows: TGTGCCAGCAGCCAAGATATGACAGGGGGTAATTCACCCCTCCACTTT.